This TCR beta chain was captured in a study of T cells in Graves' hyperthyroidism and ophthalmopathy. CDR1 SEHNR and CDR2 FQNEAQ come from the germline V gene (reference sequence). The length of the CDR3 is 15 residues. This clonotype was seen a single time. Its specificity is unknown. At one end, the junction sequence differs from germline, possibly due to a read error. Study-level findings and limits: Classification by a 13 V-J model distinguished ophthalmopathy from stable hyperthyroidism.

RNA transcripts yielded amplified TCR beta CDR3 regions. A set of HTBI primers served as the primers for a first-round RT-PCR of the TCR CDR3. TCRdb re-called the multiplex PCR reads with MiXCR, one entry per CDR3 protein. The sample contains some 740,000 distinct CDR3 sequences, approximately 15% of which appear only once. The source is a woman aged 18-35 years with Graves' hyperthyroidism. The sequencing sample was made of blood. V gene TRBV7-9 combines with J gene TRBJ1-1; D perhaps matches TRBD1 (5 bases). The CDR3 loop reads CASSSQTQGNIEAFF. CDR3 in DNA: TGTGCCAGCAGCTCTCAAACGCAGGGAAACATTGAAGCTTTCTTT.